The 5 T cell receptor beta chains below come from one sample, sequenced in a study of T cell repertoires in cytomegalovirus infection (dated by TCRdb to the late 2010s). The instrument given in TCRdb is Illumina HiSeq 1500. TCRdb passed the public sequencing reads through fastp at Q25 and MiXCR, retaining productive beta sequences. Rows with a matching CDR3 protein are joined into one entry that keeps the most common DNA and genes. The sample yields hundreds of thousands of distinct CDR3 sequences; around a sixth were counted once. Of the sample, approximately 10% is held by the ten largest clones. Sequenced material: PBMCs. The receptors were sampled from a human donor in good health (CMV status not recorded). Some clones in this sample may be carry-over from other donors' samples.

In this sample, this clonotype turned up many times. The gene calls are TRBV10-3 and TRBJ2-7; D unresolved. V was clipped by 7 bases and J by 1 base, with 8 bases between them. CDR3 length equals 12 residues. The germline CDR1 and CDR2 sequences are ENHRY and SYGVKD. The CDR3 loop is CAITTDSYEQYF. CDR3 bases: TGTGCCATCACTACGGATTCCTACGAGCAGTACTTC.

The sample holds a few counts of this clonotype. The rearrangement links TRBV20-1 to TRBJ2-7, with 9 nucleotides matching TRBD2. Germline assignment: CDR1 DFQATT and CDR2 SNEGSKA (reference sequence). The CDR3 covers 14 residues. Germline trimming cut 5 bases from V and 0 bases from J; bases unmatched to any gene: 5. This CDR3 reads CSAYGAGGSYEQYF. The DNA for the CDR3 is TGCAGTGCTTACGGAGCGGGAGGCTCCTACGAGCAGTACTTC.

This clonotype has a count of ten or more. V gene TRBV7-2 combines with J gene TRBJ1-2, with D perhaps TRBD1 (6 bases). V was clipped by 5 bases and J by 5 bases, with 15 bases between them. The CDR3 has 14 amino acids. Per the germline V gene, CDR1 is SGHTA and CDR2 is FQGNSA. CDR3 DNA: TGTGCCAGCAGCCCGACAGGCAACCAATATGGCTACACCTTC. Its translation: CASSPTGNQYGYTF. The whole variable domain, remainder taken from reference TRBV7-2 and TRBJ1-2, is GAGVSQSPSNKVTEKGKDVELRCDPISGHTALYWYRQSLGQGLEFLIYFQGNSAPDKSGLPSDRFSAERTGGSVSTLTIQRTQQEDSAVYLCASSPTGNQYGYTFGSGTRLTVV.

This clonotype was found many times. The chain is built from TRBV12-3 or TRBV12-4 and TRBJ1-5; D might be TRBD1 (6 bases). The CDR3 runs 13 residues. V dropped 4 bases and J dropped 7 bases, with 11 bases sitting between them. The CDR3 DNA is TGTGCCAGCAGTTCTACAGGGATACAGCCCCAGCATTTT. Protein product: CASSSTGIQPQHF.

The CDR3 DNA is TGTGCCAGCAGCCCCTTGGAGGGGTCAGATACGCAGTATTTT. This encodes CASSPLEGSDTQYF. The chain is built from TRBV7-6 and TRBJ2-3; D possibly corresponds to TRBD2 (6 bases). The CDR3 consists of 14 residues. Looked up from germline, CDR1 is SGHVS and CDR2 is FNYEAQ. The V and J ends lost 5 bases and 4 bases respectively, with 13 bases between them.